This entry is about one TCR beta chain. The sample comes from a study of T cell changes during pregnancy in multiple sclerosis. TCRdb's table, derived via immunoSEQ multiplex PCR, lists solely in-frame clones and lacks some. The profile shows under 50,000 clones, approximately 90% of them singletons. The CDR3 contains 17 residues. Germline values: CDR1 MRHNA, CDR2 SNTAGT. Trimming stripped 4 bases from V and 0 bases from J, with 18 bases between. The sequenced sample was CD8+ T cells from peripheral blood mononuclear cells, obtained in the first trimester of pregnancy. This TCR was sampled from a female donor with multiple sclerosis, enrolled in a pregnancy study. The chain has TRBV6-4 and TRBJ1-1, with D possibly TRBD1 on 6 matching bases. The CDR3 spells CASSATHWQGMNTEAFF. The CDR3 nucleotides are TGTGCCAGCAGTGCCACCCATTGGCAGGGGATGAACACTGAAGCTTTCTTT.